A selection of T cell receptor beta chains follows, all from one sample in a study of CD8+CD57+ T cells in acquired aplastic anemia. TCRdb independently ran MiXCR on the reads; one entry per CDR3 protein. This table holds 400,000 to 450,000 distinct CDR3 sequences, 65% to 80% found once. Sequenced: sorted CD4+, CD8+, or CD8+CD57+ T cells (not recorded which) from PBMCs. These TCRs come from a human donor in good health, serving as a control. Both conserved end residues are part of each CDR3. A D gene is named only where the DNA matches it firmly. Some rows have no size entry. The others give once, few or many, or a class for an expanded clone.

CDR3 DNA: TGCGCCAGCAGCCCAGTGGGTAGGGCAACAGACGGCTACACCTTC; CDR3 protein: CASSPVGRATDGYTF; D gene: -; J gene: TRBJ1-2; V gene: TRBV5-4; clone size: -
CDR3 DNA: TGTGCCAGCAGCGGAGGAGCGGGAGGCACTGAAGCTTTCTTT; CDR3 protein: CASSGGAGGTEAFF; D gene: -; J gene: TRBJ1-1; V gene: TRBV2; clone size: -
CDR3 DNA: TGCAGTGCTCCTACTAGCGGGGGAGAGACCCAGTACTTC; CDR3 protein: CSAPTSGGETQYF; D gene: TRBD2; J gene: TRBJ2-5; V gene: TRBV20-1; clone size: few
CDR3 DNA: TGTGCCAGCCGGGACGATAGCTATGGCTACACCTTC; CDR3 protein: CASRDDSYGYTF; D gene: -; J gene: TRBJ1-2; V gene: TRBV7-3; clone size: once
CDR3 DNA: TGTGCCAGCAGCTTGGGAGCGAGGGGCGGCCCCTATGGCTACACCTTC; CDR3 protein: CASSLGARGGPYGYTF; D gene: -; J gene: TRBJ1-2; V gene: TRBV5-6; clone size: -
CDR3 DNA: TGTGCCAGCAGTGTTTTGGGGACTAGCGGGGATGGTAATGAAAAACTGTTTTTT; CDR3 protein: CASSVLGTSGDGNEKLFF; D gene: -; J gene: TRBJ1-4; V gene: TRBV6-5; clone size: many
CDR3 DNA: TGTGCCAGCAGCCTTCCGGGACAGGGCGAGACTGAAGCTTTCTTT; CDR3 protein: CASSLPGQGETEAFF; D gene: TRBD1; J gene: TRBJ1-1; V gene: TRBV3-1; clone size: -
CDR3 DNA: TGCGCCAGCAGCGTTATGTCCGGGGAGCTGTTTTTT; CDR3 protein: CASSVMSGELFF; D gene: -; J gene: TRBJ2-2; V gene: TRBV5-1; clone size: -
CDR3 DNA: TGTGCCAGCAGCTCCCGCGAACTCACAGATACGCAGTATTTT; CDR3 protein: CASSSRELTDTQYF; D gene: -; J gene: TRBJ2-3; V gene: TRBV5-4; clone size: -
CDR3 DNA: TGTGCCAGCAGATACCAGAGGGGAGGGGCGCGACCTGGGGCCAACGTCCTGACTTTC; CDR3 protein: CASRYQRGGARPGANVLTF; D gene: TRBD2; J gene: TRBJ2-6; V gene: TRBV6-9; clone size: many
CDR3 DNA: TGTGCTAGTAGTTCAACCGCTATGACAGGGCGTAGTAACAACTATGGCTACACCTTC; CDR3 protein: CASSSTAMTGRSNNYGYTF; D gene: TRBD1; J gene: TRBJ1-2; V gene: TRBV12-5; clone size: -
CDR3 DNA: TGCGCCAGCAGCGTTCAGGGAGATTCGGCCCAGCATTTT; CDR3 protein: CASSVQGDSAQHF; D gene: -; J gene: TRBJ1-5; V gene: TRBV5-1; clone size: -
CDR3 DNA: TGTGCCAGCAGCTTACTGGGACAGAACACTGAAGCTTTCTTT; CDR3 protein: CASSLLGQNTEAFF; D gene: -; J gene: TRBJ1-1; V gene: TRBV19; clone size: few
CDR3 DNA: TGTGCCAGCAGCCTTTGGGATGGGCAGTTATTTTTCTTT; CDR3 protein: CASSLWDGQLFFF; D gene: -; J gene: TRBJ1-1; V gene: TRBV9; clone size: -
CDR3 DNA: TGTGCCAGCAGCCCGGCGGGGCCAGATGCGCACACCTTC; CDR3 protein: CASSPAGPDAHTF; D gene: -; J gene: TRBJ1-2; V gene: TRBV7-2; clone size: -
CDR3 DNA: TGTGCCAGCAGCCGATCATCTAGGGCTAGCTGGGGCGAGACCCAGTACTTC; CDR3 protein: CASSRSSRASWGETQYF; D gene: -; J gene: TRBJ2-5; V gene: TRBV9; clone size: -
CDR3 DNA: TGTGCCAGCAGCGCAAGGCAGATCAAAGAAAAACTGTTTTTT; CDR3 protein: CASSARQIKEKLFF; D gene: -; J gene: TRBJ1-4; V gene: TRBV9; clone size: -
CDR3 DNA: TGTGCCAGCAGCTTAGCTGGTTCGGAAAAACTGTTTTTT; CDR3 protein: CASSLAGSEKLFF; D gene: -; J gene: TRBJ1-4; V gene: TRBV7-2; clone size: many
CDR3 DNA: TGTGCCAGCAGCTATGGTGCCTATGGCTACACCTTC; CDR3 protein: CASSYGAYGYTF; D gene: -; J gene: TRBJ1-2; V gene: TRBV9; clone size: -
CDR3 DNA: TGTGCCAGCAGCTTAGGCCAAGCGGGGGGGGAGCACGATGGCTACACCTTC; CDR3 protein: CASSLGQAGGEHDGYTF; D gene: -; J gene: TRBJ1-2; V gene: TRBV7-3; clone size: -
CDR3 DNA: TGTGCCAGCAGCTTAGACGGACAGGGGGCGAGGTATGGCTACACCTTC; CDR3 protein: CASSLDGQGARYGYTF; D gene: TRBD1; J gene: TRBJ1-2; V gene: TRBV7-2; clone size: once
CDR3 DNA: TGTGCCAGCAGTGTAAGCGACTGGAACACCGGGGAGCTGTTTTTT; CDR3 protein: CASSVSDWNTGELFF; D gene: -; J gene: TRBJ2-2; V gene: TRBV7-2; clone size: -
CDR3 DNA: TGCGCCAGCAGCCGAGCCCGGGGAGGAGATTTCTTT; CDR3 protein: CASSRARGGDFF; D gene: -; J gene: TRBJ1-1; V gene: TRBV5-1; clone size: -
CDR3 DNA: TGTGCCAGCAGCGCCCTGGACAGGGGAACGCTGAAGCAGCAGTACTTC; CDR3 protein: CASSALDRGTLKQQYF; D gene: TRBD1; J gene: TRBJ2-7; V gene: TRBV9; clone size: -
CDR3 DNA: TGTGCCAGCAGTTTTTCGGTTGCCAGATCGAATCAGCCCCAGCATTTT; CDR3 protein: CASSFSVARSNQPQHF; D gene: -; J gene: TRBJ1-5; V gene: TRBV12-3/TRBV12-4; clone size: many
CDR3 DNA: TGTGCCACCACAGGACTTGGGCTAGCGGGGGGGCGGGATGAGCAGTTCTTC; CDR3 protein: CATTGLGLAGGRDEQFF; D gene: TRBD2; J gene: TRBJ2-1; V gene: TRBV2; clone size: -
CDR3 DNA: TGTGCCAGCAGTTTTGGGGCCGGAGGCTATGGCTACACCTTC; CDR3 protein: CASSFGAGGYGYTF; D gene: -; J gene: TRBJ1-2; V gene: TRBV9; clone size: -
CDR3 DNA: TGTGCCAGCAGCTTAGAGTCCCGACAGGCTGGCTACACCTTC; CDR3 protein: CASSLESRQAGYTF; D gene: -; J gene: TRBJ1-2; V gene: TRBV7-2; clone size: many
CDR3 DNA: TGTGCCAGCTCACCTAATCGACAGATTGGAAACACCATATATTTT; CDR3 protein: CASSPNRQIGNTIYF; D gene: -; J gene: TRBJ1-3; V gene: TRBV18; clone size: many
CDR3 DNA: TGTGCCAGCATCCCGTCGAGGGGTCGGTCTGGAAACACCATATATTTT; CDR3 protein: CASIPSRGRSGNTIYF; D gene: -; J gene: TRBJ1-3; V gene: TRBV6-6; clone size: -